The 32 T cell receptor beta chains presented below share a single source sample, sequenced in a study of blood T cell repertoires in COVID-19. Sequenced by immunoSEQ multiplex PCR; TCRdb stores in-frame clones only, minus some. The sample has around 59,000 clones, 85% to 90% seen once. Sequenced material: peripheral blood. The source is a man aged 55 to 70 with acute or convalescent COVID-19.

The J gene is TRBJ1-4, the V gene TRBV28; D ambiguous. V dropped 2 bases and J dropped 3 bases, with 7 bases sitting between them. Germline values: CDR1 MDHEN, CDR2 SYDVKM. The CDR3 loop spans 14 amino acids. In nucleotides, the CDR3 is TGTGCCAGCAGTTTAGGGCAGCCTAATGAAAAACTGTTTTTT. Translating it yields CASSLGQPNEKLFF.

The chain combines TRBV6-2 or TRBV6-3 with TRBJ1-6; TRBD1 aligns across 9 bases. V was clipped by 5 bases and J by 6 bases; unmatched bases: 5. Germline CDR1 is MNHEY and CDR2 is SVGEGT. This CDR3 is built from 15 residues. The CDR3 sequence: CASSPWGQGNSPLHF. DNA of the CDR3: TGTGCCAGCAGTCCCTGGGGACAGGGTAATTCACCCCTCCACTTT.

The V call is TRBV15, the J call TRBJ2-4; possibly TRBD1 for D (5 bases). V was trimmed by 0 bases and J by 5 bases, leaving 8 bases between them. Germline CDR1 LNHNV, CDR2 YYDKDF (reference sequence). This CDR3 is 14 amino acids long. The CDR3, as DNA: TGTGCCACCAGCAGAGATCTGACAGAAAACATTCAGTACTTC. Its protein product is CATSRDLTENIQYF.

V and J are TRBV7-3 and TRBJ1-1, with D perhaps matching TRBD1 (5 bases). Germline values: CDR1 SGHTA, CDR2 FQGTGA. The CDR3 runs 14 residues. Trimming removed 5 bases from V and 1 base from J, with 11 bases in between. The DNA of the CDR3 is TGTGCCAGCAGCATCTCCGGGGGGAACACTGAAGCTTTCTTT. Protein product: CASSISGGNTEAFF. The full variable domain, its missing parts supplied by reference TRBV7-3 and TRBJ1-1, is GAGVSQTPSNKVTEKGKYVELRCDPISGHTALYWYRQSLGQGPEFLIYFQGTGAADDSGLPNDRFFAVRPEGSVSTLKIQRTERGDSAVYLCASSISGGNTEAFFGQGTRLTVV.

Written as DNA, the CDR3 is TGCAGCGTTGCACAGGGCCTAAACAATGAGCAGTTCTTC. Protein: CSVAQGLNNEQFF. The J gene is TRBJ2-1, the V gene TRBV29-1, with D possibly being TRBD1 (6 bases). The CDR3 consists of 13 residues. CDR1 is SQVTM and CDR2 is ANQGSEA in the germline V gene. Trimming stripped 4 bases from V and 5 bases from J, with 12 bases between.

This rearrangement joins TRBV7-3 to TRBJ2-1, with D possibly TRBD2 on 5 matching bases. This CDR3 has 13 amino acids. Trimming removed 3 bases from V and 12 bases from J, with 15 bases in between. Germline V gene lookup returns CDR1 SGHTA and CDR2 FQGTGA. CDR3 protein: CASSFRRGIGQFF. CDR3 DNA sequence: TGTGCCAGCAGCTTCAGAAGAGGGATTGGGCAGTTCTTC.

This clone showed up just once. The chain combines TRBV24-1 with TRBJ2-5, with a weak D call TRBD1 (6 bases). Trimming removed 3 bases at V and 1 base at J, with 11 bases between. The germline V gene encodes CDR1 KGHDR and CDR2 SFDVKD. There are 15 residues in the CDR3. This CDR3 is CATSDPGQFQETQYF. The DNA for the CDR3 is TGTGCCACCAGTGATCCCGGACAGTTCCAAGAGACCCAGTACTTC.

The chain links TRBV9 to TRBJ2-3; possible D gene TRBD2, 6 bases. The CDR3 runs 16 residues. The V gene lost 4 bases and the J gene lost 3 bases, with 18 bases spanning the gap. The germline gives CDR1 SGDLS, CDR2 YYNGEE. Written as DNA, the CDR3 is TGTGCCAGCAGCTCCGGGGTAGCGGTTGTAACAGATACGCAGTATTTT. Encoded protein: CASSSGVAVVTDTQYF.

The chain joins TRBV7-2 to TRBJ1-1, with TRBD1 as a possible D gene (5 bases). V was clipped by 4 bases and J by 0 bases, with 9 bases between them. This CDR3 region has 14 residues. Germline CDR1 and CDR2: SGHTA and FQGNSA. In nucleotides, the CDR3 is TGTGCCAGCAGCTCATGGGACTTGAACACTGAAGCTTTCTTT. Encoded protein: CASSSWDLNTEAFF.

The chain couples TRBV18 to TRBJ1-2, with TRBD1 identical over 8 bases. This CDR3 has 12 residues. Germline CDR1 and CDR2: KGHSH and LQKENI. Trimming removed 3 bases from V and 10 bases from J; junction bases left unmatched: 4. The CDR3 DNA is TGTGCCAGCTCACCGGACAGGGTTGACTACACCTTC. Translated: CASSPDRVDYTF.

The chain carries TRBV19 and TRBJ1-2; TRBD1 agrees at 7 bases. The CDR3 consists of 15 residues. V lost 5 bases and J lost 3; bases outside the gene matches: 9. CDR1 is LNHDA and CDR2 is SQIVND in the germline V gene (reference sequence). The CDR3, as DNA: TGTGCCAGTAGTGCGACCTTCGGGACAGACTATGGCTACACCTTC. This codes for CASSATFGTDYGYTF.

V usage is TRBV5-1 and J usage is TRBJ2-5; 8 bases match TRBD1. CDR1 is SGHRS, CDR2 YFSETQ, per germline. J gave up 5 bases and V 5 bases, and 11 bases lay outside the gene matches. The CDR3 consists of 15 residues. The DNA for the CDR3 is TGCGCCAGCAGTACAGACAGGGGTCCCCAGGAGACCCAGTACTTC. Protein product: CASSTDRGPQETQYF. Drawing the rest from reference TRBV5-1 and TRBJ2-5, the complete variable domain is KAGVTQTPRYLIKTRGQQVTLSCSPISGHRSVSWYQQTPGQGLQFLFEYFSETQRNKGNFPGRFSGRQFSNSRSEMNVSTLELGDSALYLCASSTDRGPQETQYFGPGTRLLVL.

V usage is TRBV28 and J usage is TRBJ1-4, with a tentative D call TRBD1 (5 bases). Trimming took 4 bases from V and 8 from J, leaving 11 bases between them. The length of the CDR3 is 13 residues. From germline, CDR1 is MDHEN and CDR2 SYDVKM. The CDR3 DNA sequence: TGTGCCAGCAGTTGGAGGGGCGGCGAAAAACTGTTTTTT. It codes for CASSWRGGEKLFF.

The chain joins TRBV29-1 to TRBJ1-2; D is unresolved. The V gene's germline CDR1 is SQVTM and CDR2 ANQGSEA. The CDR3 totals 12 residues. The V end lost 4 bases, the J end lost 1 base, and 7 bases lay between the germline ends. Here the CDR3 DNA reads TGCAGCGTTGTGGCAGATAACTATGGCTACACCTTC. Translating it yields CSVVADNYGYTF.

This rearrangement joins TRBV3-1 (or the pseudogene TRBV3-2) to TRBJ2-4; D may be TRBD2 (6 bases). This CDR3 region has 14 residues. The germline gives CDR1 LGHDT, CDR2 YNNKEL (reference sequence). V dropped 4 bases and J dropped 3 bases, with 10 bases sitting between them. This chain's CDR3 is CASSPGVLKNIQYF. CDR3 DNA sequence: TGTGCCAGCAGCCCGGGAGTTCTCAAAAACATTCAGTACTTC.

The chain links TRBV28 to TRBJ2-7; 9 positions agree with TRBD2. The CDR3 has 16 amino acids. Germline V gene lookup returns CDR1 MDHEN and CDR2 SYDVKM. V lost 1 base to trimming and J lost 6 bases; unmatched junction nucleotides: 10. CDR3 region: CASSLLGSGRSPEQYF. The CDR3 region has the DNA TGTGCCAGCAGTTTATTAGGTAGCGGGAGATCCCCCGAGCAGTACTTC. Combining the CDR3 with reference TRBV28 and TRBJ2-7 gives the whole variable domain DVKVTQSSRYLVKRTGEKVFLECVQDMDHENMFWYRQDPGLGLRLIYFSYDVKMKEKGDIPEGYSVSREKKERFSLILESASTNQTSMYLCASSLLGSGRSPEQYFGPGTRLTVT.

The chain combines TRBV2 with TRBJ1-6; D is possibly TRBD1 (5 bases). The germline V and J ends were trimmed by 1 base and 5 bases, with 12 bases remaining between them. The CDR3 has 16 residues. Germline loops: CDR1 SNHLY, CDR2 FYNNEI. CDR3 region: CASSEEGSDNNSPLHF. CDR3 sequence (DNA): TGTGCCAGCAGTGAAGAGGGGTCAGATAATAATTCACCCCTCCACTTT.

This clone was seen once. V is TRBV28 and J is TRBJ1-1, with 9 bases aligning to TRBD1. The CDR3 extends over 16 amino acids. In germline, CDR1 is MDHEN, CDR2 SYDVKM. J gave up 6 bases and V 6 bases, and 14 bases lay outside the gene matches. The CDR3, as DNA: TGTGCCAGCAGACACAGGGGGCTCCCTCGCAACGCTGAAGCTTTCTTT. Translating gives CASRHRGLPRNAEAFF.

The V and J genes are TRBV7-9 and TRBJ1-4, with 10 bases fitting TRBD1. The germline gives CDR1 SEHNR, CDR2 FQNEAQ (reference sequence). The ends lost 4 bases at V and 7 bases at J; junction bases unmatched: 12. The CDR3 has 17 amino acids. This chain's CDR3 is CASSSRDRGRFSEKLFF. In nucleotides, the CDR3 is TGTGCCAGCAGCTCCCGGGACAGGGGAAGGTTTAGTGAAAAACTGTTTTTT.

This clone was found a few times. The rearrangement links TRBV24-1 to TRBJ2-3, with D uncertain. The V gene lost 6 bases and the J gene lost 4 bases, with 10 bases spanning the gap. Germline-derived CDR1 and CDR2 are KGHDR and SFDVKD. This CDR3 has 13 residues. The CDR3: CATSPRFADTQYF. DNA for the CDR3: TGTGCCACCAGTCCACGGTTTGCAGATACGCAGTATTTT.

Details on this clone: The junction does not match germline at one end; this may be a read error. V gene TRBV24-1 combines with J gene TRBJ1-5; no clear D gene. The CDR3 sequence is 13 residues long. In germline, CDR1 is KGHDR, CDR2 SFDVKD. The CDR3 DNA sequence: TGTGCCACCAGTCCGGGTACCACTCAGTCCCAGCATTTT. It encodes CATSPGTTQSQHF.

J is TRBJ1-4 and V is TRBV4-1, with 8 bases lining up with TRBD1. The germline CDR1 and CDR2 sequences are MGHRA and YSYEKL. This CDR3 is 16 amino acids long. Trimming took 3 bases from V and 11 from J; bases not matched to a gene: 14. CDR3 loop: CASSHPDRGTWAKLFF. The CDR3 nucleotides are TGCGCCAGCAGCCACCCCGACAGGGGCACGTGGGCGAAACTGTTTTTT.

This rearrangement joins TRBV2 to TRBJ2-3; 7 bases agree with TRBD2. The trim removed 4 bases at V and 7 bases at J, leaving 8 bases unmatched. Germline loops: CDR1 SNHLY, CDR2 FYNNEI. The CDR3 covers 14 residues. In DNA, the CDR3 is TGTGCCAGCAGTGTACAGCGGGAATTAAATACGCAGTATTTT. This encodes CASSVQRELNTQYF.

DNA of the CDR3: TGTGCCAGCAGTCGACAGGGGTCCAATCAGCCCCAGCATTTT. Translated, it gives CASSRQGSNQPQHF. This chain joins TRBV6-6 and TRBJ1-5; TRBD1 matches 8 bases. CDR1 MNHNY and CDR2 SVGAGI come from the germline V gene (reference sequence). The CDR3 extends over 14 amino acids. J was trimmed by 3 bases and V by 5 bases; bases with no gene match: 3.

This clone was picked up one time. This chain uses TRBV28 with TRBJ2-1, with D uncertain. V gave up 6 bases and J gave up 2 bases, with 8 bases separating them. Germline assignment: CDR1 MDHEN and CDR2 SYDVKM. CDR3 length: 13 amino acids. CDR3 sequence (DNA): TGTGCCAGCAGCCCAACTGCCTACAATGAGCAGTTCTTC. This encodes CASSPTAYNEQFF.

This rearrangement joins TRBV11-2 to TRBJ2-7; D may be TRBD2 (5 bases). Trimming left V 0 bases short and J 7 bases short, with 10 bases between. This CDR3 has 13 residues. From germline, CDR1 is SGHAT and CDR2 FQNNGV. CDR3 in amino acids: CASSLDREGEQYF. DNA for the CDR3: TGTGCCAGCAGCTTAGATAGAGAGGGAGAGCAGTACTTC.

This chain uses TRBV4-1 with TRBJ1-1; TRBD1 is a possible D gene (5 bases). The CDR3 length is 15 residues. Germline V gives CDR1 MGHRA, CDR2 YSYEKL. Between the trimmed V and J ends, which lost 5 bases and 0 bases, there was a span of 13 bases. The CDR3 here is CASSSGRLMNTEAFF. In DNA, the CDR3 is TGCGCCAGCAGCTCAGGGCGCTTAATGAACACTGAAGCTTTCTTT.

The chain recombines TRBV15 with TRBJ1-1; 7 bases line up with TRBD1. Germline trimming cut 1 base from V and 2 bases from J; bases unmatched to any gene: 4. Germline CDR1 LNHNV, CDR2 YYDKDF (reference sequence). The CDR3 is made up of 15 amino acids. Here the CDR3 reads CATSRARGRNTEAFF. CDR3 coding DNA: TGTGCCACCAGCAGAGCAAGGGGGCGAAACACTGAAGCTTTCTTT.

The genes are TRBV9 and TRBJ1-4; D possibly corresponds to TRBD1 (5 bases). CDR1 SGDLS and CDR2 YYNGEE come from the germline V gene. The CDR3 covers 15 residues. With 4 bases removed from V and 7 bases from J, the gap between germline ends came to 17 bases. The CDR3 DNA reads as TGTGCCAGCAGCTCCCGGGGAGGGGAGGGTGAAAAACTGTTTTTT. This sequence encodes CASSSRGGEGEKLFF.

The chain couples TRBV24-1 to TRBJ1-2, with TRBD1 matching over 9 bases. Germline V lookup: CDR1 KGHDR, CDR2 SFDVKD. The V gene end was trimmed by 4 bases and the J gene end by 2 bases; junction bases not matched to a gene: 4. The CDR3 sequence is 15 residues long. The CDR3, as DNA: TGTGCCACCAGTGAGTCCGGGACAGGGAACTATGGCTACACCTTC. Translation gives CATSESGTGNYGYTF.

V is TRBV7-9 and J is TRBJ1-1; no firm D call. CDR1 SEHNR and CDR2 FQNEAQ come from the germline V gene (reference sequence). The CDR3 runs to 14 residues. V was cut by 2 bases and J by 3 bases, with 10 bases left in between. The CDR3 coding sequence is TGTGCCAGCAGCTTACCGGGCGGGTACACTGAAGCTTTCTTT. The encoded protein is CASSLPGGYTEAFF.

V is TRBV6-8 and J is TRBJ2-7, with D possibly matching TRBD2 (5 bases). CDR3 length equals 16 residues. V lost 11 bases and J 0 bases, leaving 23 bases between the germline ends. Germline V CDR1 and CDR2: MNHGY, SAAAGT. CDR3 coding DNA: TGTGCCTCGAGGGTAAAGACCCCGTGCTACTCCTACGAGCAGTACTTC. This gives the protein CASRVKTPCYSYEQYF.